This TCR beta chain was identified in a study of blood T cell repertoires in COVID-19. Study overall: Sites across the United States, Italy and Spain contributed samples from acute and convalescent COVID-19.

The repertoire was sequenced with immunoSEQ multiplex PCR; TCRdb's copy has only in-frame clones and lacks some. The table includes about 140,000 clones, around 90% detected once. V gave up 4 bases and J gave up 8 bases; unmatched junction bases: 16. The CDR3 consists of 17 residues. Germline assignment: CDR1 SGDLS and CDR2 YYNGEE. The gene calls are TRBV9 and TRBJ2-1; 9 nucleotides agree with TRBD2. Source material: peripheral blood. This TCR was sampled from a human donor in a cohort sampled during active COVID-19. The CDR3 reads CASSPQQPGTSIDEQFF. The CDR3, as DNA: TGTGCCAGCAGCCCACAGCAACCCGGGACTAGCATCGATGAGCAGTTCTTC. Variable domain in full (rest from reference TRBV9 and TRBJ2-1): DSGVTQTPKHLITATGQRVTLRCSPRSGDLSVYWYQQSLDQGLQFLIQYYNGEERAKGNILERFSAQQFPDLHSELNLSSLELGDSALYFCASSPQQPGTSIDEQFFGPGTRLTVL.